The clone carrying this T cell receptor (beta chain) appeared a few times. Per the original data handling: Amplifying reference gene primers gave estimates of nucleated cell counts. Clones were sequenced by immunoSEQ multiplex PCR, and TCRdb holds only the in-frame ones, with some missing. The V and J calls and clone size were taken over from that table, and D and trimming were inferred from the DNA. The sample has approximately 310,000 clones; about nine tenths are singletons. This sample is drawn from a study of blood T cell repertoires in COVID-19. CDR1 and CDR2 from the germline V gene are MNHEY and SVGEGT. The CDR3 has 16 residues. V dropped 4 bases and J dropped 5; count of bases not matched to a gene: 12.

This TCR came from a middle-aged man with active or convalescent COVID-19. The sample consisted of peripheral blood. The chain joins TRBV6-2 or TRBV6-3 to TRBJ2-5; 8 positions match TRBD2. The CDR3, as DNA: TGTGCCAGCAGTTCCGGGACTAGTTTATCGGGTGAGACCCAGTACTTC. As protein: CASSSGTSLSGETQYF.